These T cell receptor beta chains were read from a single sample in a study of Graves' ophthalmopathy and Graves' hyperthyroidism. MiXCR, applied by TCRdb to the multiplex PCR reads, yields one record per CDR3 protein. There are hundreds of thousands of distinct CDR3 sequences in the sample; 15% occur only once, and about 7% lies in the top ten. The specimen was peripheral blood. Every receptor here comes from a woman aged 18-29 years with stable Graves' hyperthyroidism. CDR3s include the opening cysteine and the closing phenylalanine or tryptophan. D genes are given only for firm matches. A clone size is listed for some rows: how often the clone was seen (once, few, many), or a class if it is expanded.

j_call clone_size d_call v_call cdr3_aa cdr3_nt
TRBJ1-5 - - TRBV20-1 CSARGQMGNQPQHF TGCAGTGCTAGAGGTCAGATGGGCAATCAGCCCCAGCATTTT
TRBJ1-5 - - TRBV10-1 CASSVGNQPQHF TGCGCCAGCAGTGTCGGCAATCAGCCTCAGCATTTT
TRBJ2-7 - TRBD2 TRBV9 CASSVASTSGAYEQYF TGTGCCAGCAGCGTAGCCTCGACTAGCGGAGCCTACGAGCAGTACTTC
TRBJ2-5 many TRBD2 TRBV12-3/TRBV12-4 CASSTGTTVETQYF TGTGCCAGCAGTACCGGGACTACGGTAGAGACCCAGTACTTC
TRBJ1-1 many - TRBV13 CASSFTSNTEAFF TGTGCCAGCAGCTTCACTTCGAACACTGAAGCTTTCTTT
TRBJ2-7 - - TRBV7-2 CANSAGPSSYEQYF TGTGCCAACAGCGCGGGCCCAAGCTCCTACGAGCAGTACTTC
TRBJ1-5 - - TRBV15 CATSFRDSNQPQHF TGTGCCACCAGCTTCCGGGACAGCAATCAGCCCCAGCATTTT
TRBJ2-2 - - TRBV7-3 CASSPDRASLYGTGELFF TGTGCCAGCAGCCCTGATAGGGCTAGCCTATACGGCACCGGGGAGCTGTTTTTT
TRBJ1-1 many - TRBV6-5 CASSYDTTPERWAEAFF TGTGCCAGCAGTTACGATACGACACCAGAGAGGTGGGCTGAAGCTTTCTTT
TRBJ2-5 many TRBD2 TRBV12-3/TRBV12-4 CASMPHRGGEETQYF TGTGCCAGCATGCCGCATCGGGGGGGAGAAGAGACCCAGTACTTC
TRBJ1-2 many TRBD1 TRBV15 CATSEGAWGYTF TGTGCCACCAGCGAGGGGGCGTGGGGCTACACCTTC
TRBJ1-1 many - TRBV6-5 CASSWTLLTEAFF TGTGCCAGCAGTTGGACGTTGTTAACTGAAGCTTTCTTT
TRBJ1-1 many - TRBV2 CASIFPASSNTEAFF TGTGCCAGCATATTTCCGGCATCCTCGAACACTGAAGCTTTCTTT
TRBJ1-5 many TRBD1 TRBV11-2 CASLLLPGQGVQPQHF TGTGCCAGCCTCCTACTTCCGGGGCAGGGGGTTCAGCCCCAGCATTTT
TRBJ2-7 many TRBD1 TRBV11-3 CASSWTGVPQEQYF TGTGCCAGCAGTTGGACAGGGGTCCCCCAGGAGCAGTACTTC
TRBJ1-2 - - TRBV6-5 CASSYGGLGLDGYTF TGTGCCAGCAGTTACGGTGGTTTAGGGCTAGATGGCTACACCTTC
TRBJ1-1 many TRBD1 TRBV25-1 CASSDRTGGLGTEAFF TGTGCCAGCAGTGACAGGACAGGGGGCTTGGGCACTGAAGCTTTCTTT
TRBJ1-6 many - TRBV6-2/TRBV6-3 CASSYVWDSPLHF TGTGCCAGCAGTTACGTGTGGGATTCACCCCTCCACTTT
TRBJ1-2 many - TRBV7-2 CASELDGYTF TGTGCCAGTGAGCTTGACGGCTACACCTTC
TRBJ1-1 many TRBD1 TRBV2 CASSYAGTGFVGTEAFF TGTGCCAGCAGTTACGCCGGGACAGGGTTTGTGGGCACTGAAGCTTTCTTT
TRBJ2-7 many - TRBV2 CASRDGPYEQYF TGTGCCAGCCGGGACGGCCCCTACGAGCAGTACTTC
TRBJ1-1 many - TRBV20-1 CSAPPPVGYTEAFF TGCAGTGCTCCCCCTCCCGTGGGGTACACTGAAGCTTTCTTT
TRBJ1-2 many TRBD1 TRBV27 CASSLTGQTNYGYTF TGTGCCAGCAGTTTAACGGGACAGACCAACTATGGCTACACCTTC
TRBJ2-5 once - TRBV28 CASSAPGETQYF TGTGCCAGCAGTGCCCCAGGGGAGACCCAGTACTTC
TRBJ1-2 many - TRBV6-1 CASSEAMLGYGYTF TGTGCCAGCAGTGAGGCGATGCTGGGCTATGGCTACACCTTC
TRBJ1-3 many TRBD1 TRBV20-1 CSARETGLRANTIYF TGCAGTGCTAGAGAGACAGGGTTGAGGGCGAACACCATATATTTT
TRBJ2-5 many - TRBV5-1 CASSLGDAQYF TGCGCCAGCAGCTTGGGCGATGCCCAGTACTTC
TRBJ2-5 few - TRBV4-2 CASSQEADQETQYF TGTGCCAGCAGCCAAGAGGCGGACCAAGAGACCCAGTACTTC
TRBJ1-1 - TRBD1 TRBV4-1 CASSPTFRDRGVWTEAFF TGCGCCAGCAGCCCAACCTTCCGGGACAGGGGGGTTTGGACTGAAGCTTTCTTT
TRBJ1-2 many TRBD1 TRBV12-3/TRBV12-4 CASSLPGQGYGYTF TGTGCCAGCAGTTTGCCGGGACAGGGGTATGGCTACACCTTC
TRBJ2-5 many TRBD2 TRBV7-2 CASSPGTSGGQETQYF TGTGCCAGCAGCCCCGGGACTAGCGGGGGGCAAGAGACCCAGTACTTC
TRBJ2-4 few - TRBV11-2 CASSLGFGTGAKNIQYF TGTGCCAGCAGCTTAGGTTTCGGGACCGGGGCCAAAAACATTCAGTACTTC
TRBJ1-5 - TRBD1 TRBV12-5 CASGRGQGYSNQPQHF TGTGCTAGTGGCCGGGGACAGGGATATAGCAATCAGCCCCAGCATTTT
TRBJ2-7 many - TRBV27 CASSQTGWSYEQYF TGTGCCAGCAGTCAGACAGGATGGTCCTACGAGCAGTACTTC
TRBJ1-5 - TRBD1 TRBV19 CASSIRRGQKGNQPQHF TGTGCCAGTAGTATACGCAGGGGGCAGAAGGGCAATCAGCCCCAGCATTTT
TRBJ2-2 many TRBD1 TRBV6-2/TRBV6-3 CASSYPSLGQVNTGELFF TGTGCCAGCAGTTACCCGAGCCTAGGACAGGTGAACACCGGGGAGCTGTTTTTT
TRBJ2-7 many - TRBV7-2 CASSFTGTTSYEQYF TGTGCCAGCAGCTTTACAGGCACTACCTCCTACGAGCAGTACTTC
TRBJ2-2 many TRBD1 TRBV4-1 CASSHPGTGDTGELFF TGCGCCAGCAGCCATCCCGGGACAGGGGACACCGGGGAGCTGTTTTTT
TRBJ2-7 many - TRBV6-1 CASSVRAHEQYF TGTGCCAGCAGCGTCAGGGCCCACGAGCAGTACTTC
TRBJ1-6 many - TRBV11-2 CASSLRVADSPLHF TGTGCCAGCAGCTTAAGAGTTGCTGATTCACCCCTCCACTTT
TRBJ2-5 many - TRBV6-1 CASSQRGTQYF TGTGCCAGCAGCCAACGGGGGACCCAGTACTTC
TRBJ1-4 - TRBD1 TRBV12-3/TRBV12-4 CASSRTSGQRNEKLFF TGTGCCAGCAGTCGAACCTCGGGACAGCGTAATGAAAAACTGTTTTTT
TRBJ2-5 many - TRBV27 CASSLVPSRGETQYF TGTGCCAGCAGTTTAGTCCCTTCTCGGGGAGAGACCCAGTACTTC
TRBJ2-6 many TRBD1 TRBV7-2 CASSSTGTGANVLTF TGTGCCAGCAGCTCGACAGGGACTGGGGCCAACGTCCTGACTTTC
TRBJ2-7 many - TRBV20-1 CSARGDRDEQYF TGCAGTGCCAGGGGGGATCGTGACGAGCAGTACTTC
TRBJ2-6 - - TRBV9 CASSVGSSGANVLTF TGTGCCAGCAGCGTAGGGAGTTCTGGGGCCAACGTCCTGACTTTC
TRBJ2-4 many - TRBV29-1 CSVDEGEDIQYF TGCAGCGTTGACGAAGGTGAAGACATTCAGTACTTC
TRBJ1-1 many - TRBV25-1 CASSESRENTEAFF TGTGCCAGCAGTGAATCCAGGGAGAACACTGAAGCTTTCTTT
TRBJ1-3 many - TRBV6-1 CASSEAWSGGNTIYF TGTGCCAGCAGTGAAGCGTGGTCAGGGGGAAACACCATATATTTT